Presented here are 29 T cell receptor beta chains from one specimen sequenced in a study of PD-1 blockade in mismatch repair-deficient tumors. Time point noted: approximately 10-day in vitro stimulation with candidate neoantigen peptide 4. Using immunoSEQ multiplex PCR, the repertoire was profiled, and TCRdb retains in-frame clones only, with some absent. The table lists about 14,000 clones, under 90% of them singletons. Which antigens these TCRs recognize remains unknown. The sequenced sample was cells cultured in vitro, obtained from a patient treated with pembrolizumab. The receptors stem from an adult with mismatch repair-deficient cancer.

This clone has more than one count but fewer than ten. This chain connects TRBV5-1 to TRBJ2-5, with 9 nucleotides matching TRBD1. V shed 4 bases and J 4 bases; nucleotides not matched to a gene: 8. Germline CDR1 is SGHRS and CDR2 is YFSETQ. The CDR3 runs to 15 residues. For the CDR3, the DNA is TGCGCCAGCAGCCTAAATACAGGGGGCGGAGAGACCCAGTACTTC. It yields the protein CASSLNTGGGETQYF. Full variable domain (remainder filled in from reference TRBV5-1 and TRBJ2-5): KAGVTQTPRYLIKTRGQQVTLSCSPISGHRSVSWYQQTPGQGLQFLFEYFSETQRNKGNFPGRFSGRQFSNSRSEMNVSTLELGDSALYLCASSLNTGGGETQYFGPGTRLLVL.

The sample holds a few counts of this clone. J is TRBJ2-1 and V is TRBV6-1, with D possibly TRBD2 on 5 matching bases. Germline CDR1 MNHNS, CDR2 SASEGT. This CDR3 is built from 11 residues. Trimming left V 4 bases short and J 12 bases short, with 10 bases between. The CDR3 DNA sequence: TGTGCCAGCAGTGCTAGCTGGGGGCAGTTCTTC. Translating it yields CASSASWGQFF.

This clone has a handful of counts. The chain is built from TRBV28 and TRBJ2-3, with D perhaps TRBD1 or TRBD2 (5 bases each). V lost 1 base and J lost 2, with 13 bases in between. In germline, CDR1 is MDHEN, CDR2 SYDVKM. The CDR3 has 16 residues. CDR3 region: CASSLSVGVTTDTQYF. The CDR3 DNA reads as TGTGCCAGCAGTTTATCTGTGGGGGTAACCACAGATACGCAGTATTTT. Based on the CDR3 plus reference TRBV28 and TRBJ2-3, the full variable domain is DVKVTQSSRYLVKRTGEKVFLECVQDMDHENMFWYRQDPGLGLRLIYFSYDVKMKEKGDIPEGYSVSREKKERFSLILESASTNQTSMYLCASSLSVGVTTDTQYFGPGTRLTVL.

The CDR3 nucleotides are TGCGCCAGCAAGGGGGCGGGCGATACGCAGTATTTT. This translates into CASKGAGDTQYF. The chain joins TRBV10-2 to TRBJ2-3, with TRBD1 matching 7 bases. This CDR3 comprises 12 residues. CDR1 and CDR2 (germline): WSHSY, SAAADI. Trimming took 7 bases from V and 6 from J; bases not matched to a gene: 4.

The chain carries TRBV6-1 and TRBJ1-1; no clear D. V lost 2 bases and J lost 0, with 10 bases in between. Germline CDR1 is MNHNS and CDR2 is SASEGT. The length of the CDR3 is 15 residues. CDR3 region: CASSELGSMNTEAFF. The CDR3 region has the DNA TGTGCCAGCAGTGAATTGGGCAGCATGAACACTGAAGCTTTCTTT.

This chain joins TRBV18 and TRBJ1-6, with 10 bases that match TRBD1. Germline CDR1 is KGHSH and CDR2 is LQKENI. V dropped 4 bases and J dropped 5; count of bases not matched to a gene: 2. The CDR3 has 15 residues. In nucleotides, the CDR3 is TGTGCCAGCTCACATGGACAGGGGGATAATTCACCCCTCCACTTT. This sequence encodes CASSHGQGDNSPLHF. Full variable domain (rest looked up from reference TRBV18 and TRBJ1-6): NAGVMQNPRHLVRRRGQEARLRCSPMKGHSHVYWYRQLPEEGLKFMVYLQKENIIDESGMPKERFSAEFPKEGPSILRIQQVVRGDSAAYFCASSHGQGDNSPLHFGNGTRLTVT.

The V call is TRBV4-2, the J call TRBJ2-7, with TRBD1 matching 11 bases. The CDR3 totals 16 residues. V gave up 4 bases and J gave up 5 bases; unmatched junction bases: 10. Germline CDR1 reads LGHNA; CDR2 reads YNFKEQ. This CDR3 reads CASSLHADRGLDEQYF. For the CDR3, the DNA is TGTGCCAGCAGCCTACACGCGGACAGGGGGCTGGACGAGCAGTACTTC.

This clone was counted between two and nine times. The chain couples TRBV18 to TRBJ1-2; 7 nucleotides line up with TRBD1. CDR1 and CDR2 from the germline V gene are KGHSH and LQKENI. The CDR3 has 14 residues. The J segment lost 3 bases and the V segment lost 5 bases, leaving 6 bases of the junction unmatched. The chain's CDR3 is CASSSFTGDYGYTF. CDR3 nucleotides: TGTGCCAGCTCATCGTTCACAGGGGACTATGGCTACACCTTC.

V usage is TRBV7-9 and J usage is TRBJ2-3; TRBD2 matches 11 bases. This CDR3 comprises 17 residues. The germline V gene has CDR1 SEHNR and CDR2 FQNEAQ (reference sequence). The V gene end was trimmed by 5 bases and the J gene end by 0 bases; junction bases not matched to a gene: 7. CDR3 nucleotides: TGTGCCAGCAGCCCTTCGGGACTAGCGGTTAGCACAGATACGCAGTATTTT. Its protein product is CASSPSGLAVSTDTQYF.

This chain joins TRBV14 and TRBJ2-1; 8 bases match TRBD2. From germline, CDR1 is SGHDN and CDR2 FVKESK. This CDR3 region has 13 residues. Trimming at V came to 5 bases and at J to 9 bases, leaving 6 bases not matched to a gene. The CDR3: CASSTQLAAEQFF. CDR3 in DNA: TGTGCCAGCAGCACCCAACTAGCGGCTGAGCAGTTCTTC.

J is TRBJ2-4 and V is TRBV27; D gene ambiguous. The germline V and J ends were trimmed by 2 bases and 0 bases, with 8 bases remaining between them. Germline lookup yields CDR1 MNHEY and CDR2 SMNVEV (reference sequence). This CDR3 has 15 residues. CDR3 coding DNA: TGTGCCAGCAGTTTAAGCGCTATAGCCAAAAACATTCAGTACTTC. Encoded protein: CASSLSAIAKNIQYF.

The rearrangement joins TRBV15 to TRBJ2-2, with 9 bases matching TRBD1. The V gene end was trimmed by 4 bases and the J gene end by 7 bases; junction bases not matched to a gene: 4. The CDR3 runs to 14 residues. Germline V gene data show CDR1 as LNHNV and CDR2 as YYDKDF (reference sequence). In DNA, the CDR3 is TGTGCCACCAGCAAGCGACAGGGGGACGGGGAGCTGTTTTTT. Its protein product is CATSKRQGDGELFF.

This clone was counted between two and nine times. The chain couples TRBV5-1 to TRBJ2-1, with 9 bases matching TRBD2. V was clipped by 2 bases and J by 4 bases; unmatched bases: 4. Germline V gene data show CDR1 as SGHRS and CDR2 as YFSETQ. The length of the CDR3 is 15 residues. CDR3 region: CASSFQREAYNEQFF. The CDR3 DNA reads TGCGCCAGCAGCTTCCAGCGGGAGGCTTACAATGAGCAGTTCTTC.

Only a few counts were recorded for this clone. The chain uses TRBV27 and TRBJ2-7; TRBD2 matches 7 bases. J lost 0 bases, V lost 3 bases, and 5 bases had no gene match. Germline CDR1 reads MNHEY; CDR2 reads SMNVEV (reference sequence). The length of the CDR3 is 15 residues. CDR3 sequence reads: CASSLGGSVSYEQYF. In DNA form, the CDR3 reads TGTGCCAGCAGTTTGGGGGGGAGCGTCTCCTACGAGCAGTACTTC.

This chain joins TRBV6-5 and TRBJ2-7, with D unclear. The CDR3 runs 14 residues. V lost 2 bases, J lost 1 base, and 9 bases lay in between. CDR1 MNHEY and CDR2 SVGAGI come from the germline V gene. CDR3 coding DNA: TGTGCCAGCAGTTACAGGTTTGGGTCCTACGAGCAGTACTTC. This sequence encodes CASSYRFGSYEQYF.

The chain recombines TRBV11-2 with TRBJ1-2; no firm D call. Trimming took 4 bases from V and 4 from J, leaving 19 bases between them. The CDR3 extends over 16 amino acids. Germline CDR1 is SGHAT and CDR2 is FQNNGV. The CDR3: CASSSSVQPRAYGYTF. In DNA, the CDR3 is TGTGCCAGCAGCTCGTCGGTACAACCAAGAGCCTATGGCTACACCTTC. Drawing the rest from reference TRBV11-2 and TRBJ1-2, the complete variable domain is EAGVAQSPRYKIIEKRQSVAFWCNPISGHATLYWYQQILGQGPKLLIQFQNNGVVDDSQLPKDRFSAERLKGVDSTLKIQPAKLEDSAVYLCASSSSVQPRAYGYTFGSGTRLTVV.

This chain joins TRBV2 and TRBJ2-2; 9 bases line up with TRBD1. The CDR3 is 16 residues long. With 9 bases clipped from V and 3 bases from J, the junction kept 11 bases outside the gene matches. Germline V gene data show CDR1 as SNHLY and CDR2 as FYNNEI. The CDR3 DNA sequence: TGTGCCAGAGGAGACCCTCGACAGGGGGACACCGGGGAGCTGTTTTTT. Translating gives CARGDPRQGDTGELFF.

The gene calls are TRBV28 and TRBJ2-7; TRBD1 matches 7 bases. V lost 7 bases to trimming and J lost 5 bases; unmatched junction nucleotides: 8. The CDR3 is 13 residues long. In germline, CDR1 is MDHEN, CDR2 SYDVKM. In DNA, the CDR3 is TGTGCCAGCACCAAGACAGGGCGTGACGAGCAGTACTTC. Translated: CASTKTGRDEQYF.

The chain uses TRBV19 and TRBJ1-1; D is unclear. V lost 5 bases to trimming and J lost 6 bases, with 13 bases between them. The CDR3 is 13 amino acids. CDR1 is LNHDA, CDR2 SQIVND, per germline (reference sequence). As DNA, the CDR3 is TGTGCCAGTAGTGCGGACGGCGGCCCTGAAGCTTTCTTT. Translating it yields CASSADGGPEAFF.

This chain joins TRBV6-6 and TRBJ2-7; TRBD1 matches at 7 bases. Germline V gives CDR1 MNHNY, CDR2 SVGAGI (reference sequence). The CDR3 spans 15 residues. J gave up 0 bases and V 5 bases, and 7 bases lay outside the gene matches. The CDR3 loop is CASSPTGAISYEQYF. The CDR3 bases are TGTGCCAGCAGTCCCACAGGGGCGATCTCCTACGAGCAGTACTTC.

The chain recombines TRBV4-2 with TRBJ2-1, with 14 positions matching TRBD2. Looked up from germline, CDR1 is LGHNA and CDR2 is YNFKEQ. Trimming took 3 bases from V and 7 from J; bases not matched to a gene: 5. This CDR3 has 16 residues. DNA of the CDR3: TGTGCCAGCAGCCATGCGGGACTAGCGGGAGTTAATGAGCAGTTCTTC. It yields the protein CASSHAGLAGVNEQFF.

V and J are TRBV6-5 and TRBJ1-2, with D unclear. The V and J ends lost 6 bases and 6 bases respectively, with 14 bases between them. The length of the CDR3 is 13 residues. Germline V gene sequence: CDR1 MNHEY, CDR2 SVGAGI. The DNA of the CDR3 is TGTGCCAGCAGACCGACCAATCCCCATGGCTACACCTTC. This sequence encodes CASRPTNPHGYTF.

The CDR3 loop reads CASSQARAGVWTQHF. As DNA, the CDR3 is TGCGCCAGCAGCCAAGCCAGGGCAGGGGTGTGGACCCAGCATTTT. The J gene is TRBJ1-5, the V gene TRBV4-1; D might be TRBD1 (6 bases). This CDR3 is 15 amino acids long. Looked up from germline, CDR1 is MGHRA and CDR2 is YSYEKL. The V and J ends lost 1 base and 11 bases respectively, with 18 bases between them.

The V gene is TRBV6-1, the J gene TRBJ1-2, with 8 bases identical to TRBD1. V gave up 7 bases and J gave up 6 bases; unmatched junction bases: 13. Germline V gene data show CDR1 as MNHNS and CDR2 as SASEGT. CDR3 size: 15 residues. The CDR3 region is CASTHRQGTTDGYTF. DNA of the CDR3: TGTGCCAGCACCCACCGACAGGGGACGACGGATGGCTACACCTTC.

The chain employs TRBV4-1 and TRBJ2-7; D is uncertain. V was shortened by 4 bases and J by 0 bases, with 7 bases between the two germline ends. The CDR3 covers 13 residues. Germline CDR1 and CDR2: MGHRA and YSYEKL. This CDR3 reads CASSRSDSYEQYF. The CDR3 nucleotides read TGCGCCAGCAGCCGGTCTGACTCCTACGAGCAGTACTTC.

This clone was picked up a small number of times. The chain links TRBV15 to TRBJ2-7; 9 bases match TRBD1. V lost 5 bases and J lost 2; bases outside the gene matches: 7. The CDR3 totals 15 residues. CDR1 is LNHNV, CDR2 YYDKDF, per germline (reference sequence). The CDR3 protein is CATSVGTGYTYEQYF. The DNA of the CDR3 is TGTGCCACCAGCGTCGGGACAGGGTATACCTACGAGCAGTACTTC.

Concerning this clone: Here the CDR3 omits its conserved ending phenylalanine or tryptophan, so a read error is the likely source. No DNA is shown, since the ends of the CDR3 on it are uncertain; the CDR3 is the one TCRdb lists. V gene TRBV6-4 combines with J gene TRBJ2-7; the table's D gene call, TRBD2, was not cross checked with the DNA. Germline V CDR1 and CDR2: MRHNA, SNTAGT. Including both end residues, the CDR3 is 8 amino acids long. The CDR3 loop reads CASSDPRI.

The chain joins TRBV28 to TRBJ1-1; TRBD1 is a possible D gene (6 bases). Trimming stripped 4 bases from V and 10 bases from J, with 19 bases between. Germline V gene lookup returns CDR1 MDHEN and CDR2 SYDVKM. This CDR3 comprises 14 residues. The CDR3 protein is CASSSGASSARAFF. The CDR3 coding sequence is TGTGCCAGCAGTTCAGGGGCTTCAAGTGCGCGAGCTTTCTTT. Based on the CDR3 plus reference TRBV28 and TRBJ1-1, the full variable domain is DVKVTQSSRYLVKRTGEKVFLECVQDMDHENMFWYRQDPGLGLRLIYFSYDVKMKEKGDIPEGYSVSREKKERFSLILESASTNQTSMYLCASSSGASSARAFFGQGTRLTVV.

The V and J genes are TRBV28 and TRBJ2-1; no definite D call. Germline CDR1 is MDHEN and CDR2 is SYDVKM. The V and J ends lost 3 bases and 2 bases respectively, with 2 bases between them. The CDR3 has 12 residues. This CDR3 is CASSFTYNEQFF. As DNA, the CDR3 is TGTGCCAGCAGTTTCACCTACAATGAGCAGTTCTTC.